A selection of T cell receptor beta chains follows, all from one sample in a study of cytotoxic CD8 clonotypes in ibrutinib-treated CLL. The table came from immunoSEQ multiplex PCR; TCRdb's copy has only in-frame clones and leaves some out. The repertoire consists of about 18,000 clones, with about 80% occurring once and the leading ten covering 15% to 20%. The sample consisted of PBMCs, taken before ibrutinib treatment. The receptors were gathered from a human donor with chronic lymphocytic leukemia. Both conserved end residues are part of each CDR3.

CDR3: CAASQDATSNEKLFF; J: TRBJ1-4; V: TRBV7-9
CDR3: CASRAGTGSDGYTF; J: TRBJ1-2; V: TRBV6-5
CDR3: CSVGGLAEEQYF; J: TRBJ2-7; V: TRBV29-1
CDR3: CASSPRGAVENTIYF; J: TRBJ1-3; V: TRBV18
CDR3: CASRTSGRSSSYEQYF; J: TRBJ2-7; V: TRBV28
CDR3: CAISESYSGNTIYF; J: TRBJ1-3; V: TRBV10-3
CDR3: CASSGGQFYYEQYF; J: TRBJ2-7; V: TRBV2
CDR3: CASSYGPPNTEAFF; J: TRBJ1-1; V: TRBV6-6
CDR3: CASSAQLAGTSGYTDTQYF; J: TRBJ2-3; V: TRBV7-9
CDR3: CASSPLGGGADGYTF; J: TRBJ1-2; V: TRBV7-7
CDR3: CASSIEFNLRANVLTF; J: TRBJ2-6; V: TRBV19
CDR3: CARSLIAGVWFTDTQYF; J: TRBJ2-3; V: TRBV5-3
CDR3: CASSLVGGTPNQPQHF; J: TRBJ1-5; V: TRBV7-2
CDR3: CASSPISRSGENTEAFF; J: TRBJ1-1; V: TRBV27
CDR3: CASKGERRRHQPQHF; J: TRBJ1-5; V: TRBV19
CDR3: CASSSNRGSLAQYF; J: TRBJ2-5; V: TRBV19
CDR3: CASSQGNGQPQHF; J: TRBJ1-5; V: TRBV4-2
CDR3: CASSFWGEQFF; J: TRBJ2-1; V: TRBV28
CDR3: CASSTPLETQYF; J: TRBJ2-5; V: TRBV28
CDR3: CASRNQGLDYNEQFF; J: TRBJ2-1; V: TRBV19
CDR3: CASCSNGTPYGYTF; J: TRBJ1-2; V: TRBV19
CDR3: CATSRDTQGSYGYTF; J: TRBJ1-2; V: TRBV15
CDR3: CASSLGGTGKNIQYF; J: TRBJ2-4; V: TRBV11-2
CDR3: CASSSARGPGELFF; J: TRBJ2-2; V: TRBV27
CDR3: CASSASGSLVYEQYF; J: TRBJ2-7; V: TRBV9
CDR3: CASSLALFGTSGTTGELFF; J: TRBJ2-2; V: TRBV27
CDR3: CAISEPEASGRETQYF; J: TRBJ2-5; V: TRBV10-3
CDR3: CASSPSGPPGTGFSGELFF; J: TRBJ2-2; V: TRBV9
CDR3: CASTPDGTDTQYF; J: TRBJ2-3; V: TRBV19
CDR3: CASSRGQGISWLMENGYTF; J: TRBJ1-2; V: TRBV19
CDR3: CAWSVASSLYEQYF; J: TRBJ2-7; V: TRBV30
CDR3: CASSPGSYEQYF; J: TRBJ2-7; V: TRBV6-5